These T cell receptor beta chains were read from a single sample in a study of cytomegalovirus exposure and HLA in healthy donors. Produced via immunoSEQ multiplex PCR; TCRdb's table is partial and in-frame only. This sample's table reports some 48,000 clones. Input material: PBMCs. The receptors shown here come from a male donor in good health and CMV-seropositive. The CDR3 runs from the conserved cysteine through the conserved F or W. A D gene is named only where the DNA matches it firmly.

CDR3nt	CDR3aa	d_gene	j_gene	v_gene
TGCGCCAGCAGGGATATGGACACTACCGGGGAGCTGTTTTTT	CASRDMDTTGELFF	.	TRBJ2-2	TRBV5-1
TGTGCCAGCAGCTTAGGAGGACAGGGTGTGGATACGCAGTATTTT	CASSLGGQGVDTQYF	TRBD1	TRBJ2-3	TRBV5-6
TGTGCCAGCAGCGCGATAACTCCGGGCCCAGGGGGCGAAAAACTGTTTTTT	CASSAITPGPGGEKLFF	TRBD1	TRBJ1-4	TRBV4-2
TGCGCCAGCAGCCAGGGCGGGACGGCAAGCTCCTACGAGCAGTACTTC	CASSQGGTASSYEQYF	.	TRBJ2-7	TRBV4-1
TGTGCCAGCAGTTCTAGGGCGGGACAGGGCCAATACAATGAGCAGTTCTTC	CASSSRAGQGQYNEQFF	TRBD1	TRBJ2-1	TRBV9
TGTGCCAGTAGTATTACAGGGCTCTCCAATCAGCCCCAGCATTTT	CASSITGLSNQPQHF	.	TRBJ1-5	TRBV19
TGTGCCTGGAGTCGGGTAGCGGGGATACCCCTCCACTTT	CAWSRVAGIPLHF	.	TRBJ1-6	TRBV30
TGTGCCAGCAGCTTGGAGACGGGGGGCCTTCGGGACGAGCAGTACTTC	CASSLETGGLRDEQYF	.	TRBJ2-7	TRBV5-6
TGTGCCAGCAGTGAAGCGCTTCGGGGGGTAGAGTGGGAGCTGTTTTTT	CASSEALRGVEWELFF	TRBD2	TRBJ2-2	TRBV6-1
TGTGCCAGCAGCTTAGGGGAGAGTGCTAACTATGACTACACCTTC	CASSLGESANYDYTF	.	TRBJ1-2	TRBV7-8
TGTGCCAGCAGCTCCGTAGCCCTTAGCACAGATACGCAGTATTTT	CASSSVALSTDTQYF	.	TRBJ2-3	TRBV7-9
TGCGCCAGCAGTCGGGACATCGACTACGAGCAGTACTTC	CASSRDIDYEQYF	.	TRBJ2-7	TRBV5-1
TGCGCCAGCAGCCCTTCAGGGGTAACGAACACCGGGGAGCTGTTTTTT	CASSPSGVTNTGELFF	.	TRBJ2-2	TRBV10-1
TGCGCCAGCAGCCAAGATGGGACAGCATACAATGAGCAGTTCTTC	CASSQDGTAYNEQFF	TRBD1	TRBJ2-1	TRBV4-1
TGTGCCAGCGTCCCCATGAACACTGAAGCTTTCTTT	CASVPMNTEAFF	.	TRBJ1-1	TRBV2
TGTGCCTGGAGTGCCGGGACTAGCGGCTACAATGAGCAGTTCTTC	CAWSAGTSGYNEQFF	TRBD2	TRBJ2-1	TRBV30
TGTGCCACAGGGACAGAGGTATCCGAGCAGTACTTC	CATGTEVSEQYF	TRBD1	TRBJ2-7	TRBV2
TGCGCCAGCAGCCTGGATAGCTATAGCAATCAGCCCCAGCATTTT	CASSLDSYSNQPQHF	.	TRBJ1-5	TRBV4-3
TGTGCCACCAGCAGACCTATAGCGGGGGAGTCCTACGAGCAGTACTTC	CATSRPIAGESYEQYF	TRBD2	TRBJ2-7	TRBV15
TGTGCTAGTGGTTTGCAGGGGAGCTACACCTTC	CASGLQGSYTF	.	TRBJ1-2	TRBV12-5
TGTGCCAGCAGTTTATCGGGGGGTGGCTATCAGCCCCAGCATTTT	CASSLSGGGYQPQHF	.	TRBJ1-5	TRBV28
TGTGCCAGCAGCACGACTTCGACAGGGTGGGCCGGGGAGCTGTTTTTT	CASSTTSTGWAGELFF	TRBD1	TRBJ2-2	TRBV7-9
TGTGCCAGCAAAGCGGGGGGCTGGGAAACCGGGGAGCTGTTTTTT	CASKAGGWETGELFF	TRBD2	TRBJ2-2	TRBV2
TGTGCCAGCTCACCAACAGCGGGGGGGATTACTAGCACAGATACGCAGTATTTT	CASSPTAGGITSTDTQYF	TRBD2	TRBJ2-3	TRBV18
TGTGCCAGCAGCCCCCCGGGAGGTAGCACAGATACGCAGTATTTT	CASSPPGGSTDTQYF	TRBD2	TRBJ2-3	TRBV9
TGTGCCAGTAAGGAGAGGGACTATGGCTACACCTTC	CASKERDYGYTF	.	TRBJ1-2	TRBV19
TGCGCCAGCAGCCAAGAATGGGGGCTGGTGTGGACTGAAGCTTTCTTT	CASSQEWGLVWTEAFF	.	TRBJ1-1	TRBV4-3
TGTGCCAGCAGCTTTGATCAGGGGGCGAGTAACACTGAAGCTTTCTTT	CASSFDQGASNTEAFF	TRBD1	TRBJ1-1	TRBV5-4
TGTGCCAGCAGCCCTGGCGGGAGGAATAATTCACCCCTCCACTTT	CASSPGGRNNSPLHF	.	TRBJ1-6	TRBV4-2
TGTGCCAGCAGCGTATCGACAGGGGACCCCGACGAGCAGTACTTC	CASSVSTGDPDEQYF	TRBD1	TRBJ2-7	TRBV9
TGTGCCATCAGTGACCCTACCCGGGGAGGGAACACTGAAGCTTTCTTT	CAISDPTRGGNTEAFF	.	TRBJ1-1	TRBV10-3
TGTGCCAGCAGTTCCGGGACAGGGTCCTACGAGCAGTACTTC	CASSSGTGSYEQYF	TRBD1	TRBJ2-7	TRBV6-5
TGTGCCAGCAGCCAAGGCCCGGGATTTTACGAGCAGTACTTC	CASSQGPGFYEQYF	.	TRBJ2-7	TRBV14
TGTGCCAGCAGCCCTGACAGGGCCCCCGGCTATGGCTACACCTTC	CASSPDRAPGYGYTF	TRBD1	TRBJ1-2	TRBV7-2
TGTGCCAGCAGCCCGGGACAGAACTACGAGCAGTACTTC	CASSPGQNYEQYF	TRBD1	TRBJ2-7	TRBV7-2
TGTGCCAGCAGCTTAGATCGGGGGTTCTCCTACGAGCAGTACTTC	CASSLDRGFSYEQYF	.	TRBJ2-7	TRBV7-2
TGTGCCTGGGAGGGTACCTATAATTCACCCCTCCACTTT	CAWEGTYNSPLHF	.	TRBJ1-6	TRBV30
TGTGCCAGCAGCATGCTGACAGGGAATAATGAGCAGTTCTTC	CASSMLTGNNEQFF	TRBD1	TRBJ2-1	TRBV7-7
TGTGCCAGCGAAGTTACCGGGACAGGGAACACCGGGGAGCTGTTTTTT	CASEVTGTGNTGELFF	TRBD1	TRBJ2-2	TRBV27
TGTGCCAGCAGACCCGGGACAGGGGGCACTGAAGCTTTCTTT	CASRPGTGGTEAFF	TRBD1	TRBJ1-1	TRBV7-2
TGTGCCAGCAGCCCCCGATGGACAGGCCTGGGCACCGGGGAGCTGTTTTTT	CASSPRWTGLGTGELFF	TRBD1	TRBJ2-2	TRBV9
TGTGCCAGCAGCGTAGGCGGTGCCGGGGTTACGCAGTATTTT	CASSVGGAGVTQYF	.	TRBJ2-3	TRBV9